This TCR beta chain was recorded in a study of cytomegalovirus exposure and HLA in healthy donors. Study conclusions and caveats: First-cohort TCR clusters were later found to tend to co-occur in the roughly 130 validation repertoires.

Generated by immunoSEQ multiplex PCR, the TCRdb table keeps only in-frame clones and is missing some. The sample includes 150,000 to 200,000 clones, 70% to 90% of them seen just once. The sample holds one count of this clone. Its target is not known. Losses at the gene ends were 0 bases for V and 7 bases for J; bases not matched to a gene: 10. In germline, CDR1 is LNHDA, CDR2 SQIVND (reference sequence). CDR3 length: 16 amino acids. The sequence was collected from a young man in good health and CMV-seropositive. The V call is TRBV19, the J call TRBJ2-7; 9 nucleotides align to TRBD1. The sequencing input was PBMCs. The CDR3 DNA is TGTGCCAGTAGTATAGATAAGGGACAGGGTCCGGGAGAGCAGTACTTC. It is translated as CASSIDKGQGPGEQYF.